This record looks at one T cell receptor beta chain sequence and its context. Its matching antigen is unknown. Other DNA sequences from this sample encode an identical CDR3 as well. The sample comes from a study of shared clonotypes between healthy human individuals. Study-level background: Per-donor plates numbered three CD4 naive, three CD4 memory, two CD8 naive and one CD8 memory. Whole-study findings and limits: Blood was the only sampled material, and tissue repertoires likely differ.

The CDR3 totals 11 residues. Germline values: CDR1 GTSNPN, CDR2 SVGIG (reference sequence). V lost 0 bases and J 9 bases, leaving 6 bases between the germline ends. Libraries were prepared by immunoSEQ multiplex PCR; TCRdb keeps only in-frame clonotypes and omits some of them. The sample contains 800,000 to 1,200,000 clones, about 84% of which appear only once. Source material: memory CD4+ T cells from PBMCs. Subset: CD45RA-negative fraction. The clonotype originates from a man aged 18 to 30 in good health. Some clones in this sample may be carry-over from other donors' samples. The chain employs TRBV30 and TRBJ2-1; tentatively, D is TRBD1 (6 bases). CDR3 protein: CAWSVGGEQFF. CDR3 sequence (DNA): TGTGCCTGGAGTGTAGGGGGTGAGCAGTTCTTC.